A single sample is the source of the 26 T cell receptor beta chains below, sequenced in a study of cytomegalovirus exposure and HLA in healthy donors. The PCR used 60 Vbeta and 13 Jbeta primers. Data came from immunoSEQ multiplex PCR; TCRdb stores just in-frame clones and leaves some out. Of 150,000 to 200,000 clones in the sample, 81% were seen once. Sequencing used PBMCs. The receptors stem from a man aged 35 to 55 in good health and CMV-seropositive.

The chain has TRBV19 and TRBJ1-3, with D unresolved. In germline, CDR1 is LNHDA, CDR2 SQIVND (reference sequence). V lost 7 bases and J 0 bases, leaving 19 bases between the germline ends. The CDR3 runs 17 residues. The CDR3 here is CASTGVAHLGSGNTIYF. The DNA for the CDR3 is TGTGCCAGTACCGGGGTCGCCCATCTCGGCTCTGGAAACACCATATATTTT.

The chain has TRBV27 and TRBJ2-5; 9 bases are shared with TRBD1. The CDR3 spans 15 residues. V lost 5 bases to trimming and J lost 5 bases; unmatched junction nucleotides: 9. Germline CDR1 and CDR2: MNHEY and SMNVEV (reference sequence). CDR3 region: CASSRQGERLETQYF. CDR3 DNA sequence: TGTGCCAGCAGTCGACAGGGGGAAAGGCTCGAGACCCAGTACTTC.

The chain recombines TRBV19 with TRBJ2-1; 9 bases agree with TRBD1. The V gene's germline CDR1 is LNHDA and CDR2 SQIVND (reference sequence). CDR3 length: 16 residues. V lost 4 bases to trimming and J lost 7 bases; unmatched junction nucleotides: 11. CDR3 region: CASSSLPGDRDNEQFF. CDR3 DNA sequence: TGTGCCAGTAGTAGCCTTCCCGGGGACAGGGATAATGAGCAGTTCTTC.

The gene calls are TRBV7-6 and TRBJ2-2; possibly TRBD1 for D (5 bases). This CDR3 is built from 15 residues. Germline lookup yields CDR1 SGHVS and CDR2 FNYEAQ. V dropped 3 bases and J dropped 3 bases, with 11 bases sitting between them. The CDR3 DNA reads as TGTGCCAGCAGCTTTAAGGCAGGGTACACCGGGGAGCTGTTTTTT. It specifies CASSFKAGYTGELFF.

This chain connects TRBV4-2 to TRBJ1-5; maybe TRBD1 (5 bases). V was clipped by 5 bases and J by 4 bases, with 18 bases between them. Germline assignment: CDR1 LGHNA and CDR2 YNFKEQ. The CDR3 has 16 amino acids. The chain's CDR3 is CASSFRVAFTNQPQHF. The CDR3 nucleotides read TGTGCCAGCAGCTTCAGGGTGGCTTTTACGAATCAGCCCCAGCATTTT.

The chain is built from TRBV2 and TRBJ1-3, with 8 bases lining up with TRBD1. Germline V gene data show CDR1 as SNHLY and CDR2 as FYNNEI. CDR3 length equals 15 residues. Germline trimming cut 6 bases from V and 0 bases from J; bases unmatched to any gene: 4. The CDR3 DNA reads as TGTGCCAGCAGACAGGGACAGGCCTCTGGAAACACCATATATTTT. It translates to CASRQGQASGNTIYF.

The chain is built from TRBV4-3 and TRBJ1-6; a weak D match, TRBD1 (6 bases). The V gene lost 1 base and the J gene lost 11 bases, with 12 bases spanning the gap. This CDR3 is built from 14 residues. The germline CDR1 and CDR2 sequences are LGHNA and YSLEER. The chain's CDR3 is CASSQVLQGAPLHF. The CDR3 DNA follows: TGCGCCAGCAGCCAAGTTCTACAGGGTGCACCCCTCCACTTT.

This clone was seen only a few times. V gene TRBV4-1 combines with J gene TRBJ1-1, with D maybe TRBD1 (6 bases). The CDR3 sequence is 15 residues long. V lost 3 bases to trimming and J lost 5 bases, with 16 bases between them. Germline V gene data show CDR1 as MGHRA and CDR2 as YSYEKL. For the CDR3, the DNA is TGCGCCAGCAGCCAGCCTGACAGGCCGTGGACTGAAGCTTTCTTT. Protein sequence: CASSQPDRPWTEAFF.

Here the CDR3 reads CASEVGQELYEQYF. Here the CDR3 DNA reads TGTGCCAGCGAGGTTGGACAGGAACTCTACGAGCAGTACTTC. The chain employs TRBV21-1 and TRBJ2-7; no DNA check was done on the table's D call, TRBD1. TRBV21-1 is marked as a pseudogene. The CDR3 consists of 14 residues.

This clone showed up just a few times. The chain is built from TRBV7-2 and TRBJ1-2; 11 bases match TRBD1. CDR3 size: 16 residues. V lost 0 bases to trimming and J lost 8 bases; unmatched junction nucleotides: 8. Germline V gene sequence: CDR1 SGHTA, CDR2 FQGNSA. CDR3 in DNA: TGTGCCAGCAGCTTAGCCGGGACAGGGGGTGGGTTGGGCTACACCTTC. Its translation: CASSLAGTGGGLGYTF.

The chain is built from TRBV21-1 and TRBJ2-1; the DNA was not compared with TRBD1, the D call given in the table. TRBV21-1 counts as a pseudogene. CDR3 length: 16 residues. This chain's CDR3 is CASSKLAGGEYNEQFF. The CDR3 region has the DNA TGTGCCAGCAGCAAATTGGCAGGGGGCGAGTACAATGAGCAGTTCTTC.

In this sample, this clone turned up once. The rearrangement links TRBV6-6 to TRBJ1-5; no definite D call. Trimming took 6 bases from V and 6 from J, leaving 12 bases between them. The CDR3 is 13 residues long. CDR1 MNHNY and CDR2 SVGAGI come from the germline V gene (reference sequence). CDR3 sequence reads: CASSPWSGQPQHF. The CDR3 DNA is TGTGCCAGCAGCCCCTGGTCCGGTCAGCCCCAGCATTTT.

The chain has TRBV27 and TRBJ2-7; the D gene is possibly TRBD2 (6 bases). The V gene's germline CDR1 is MNHEY and CDR2 SMNVEV (reference sequence). V lost 5 bases to trimming and J lost 4 bases, with 15 bases between them. This CDR3 is built from 14 residues. CDR3 loop: CASSPKAGGYEQYF. The CDR3, as DNA: TGTGCCAGCAGTCCTAAAGCGGGTGGTTACGAGCAGTACTTC.

V and J are TRBV5-1 and TRBJ1-4; no clear D gene. V was pared by 2 bases and J by 4 bases, with 6 bases between. This CDR3 is built from 13 residues. Germline CDR1 reads SGHRS; CDR2 reads YFSETQ. The CDR3 protein is CASSFNINEKLFF. In DNA form, the CDR3 reads TGCGCCAGCAGCTTTAACATTAATGAAAAACTGTTTTTT.

This clone was seen a single time. This rearrangement joins TRBV12-5 to TRBJ2-5; 10 bases map to TRBD2. The J call may be faulty, since TRBJ2-7 better matches the DNA end. The CDR3 runs to 15 residues. Per germline, CDR1 LGHNT and CDR2 FRNRAP. The CDR3 loop reads CASGLSSGRAYEQYF. The DNA for the CDR3 is TGTGCTAGTGGTTTGTCCAGCGGGAGGGCCTACGAGCAGTACTTC.

V and J are TRBV7-9 and TRBJ1-1, with 8 bases that match TRBD1. This CDR3 region has 14 residues. Germline CDR1 and CDR2: SEHNR and FQNEAQ (reference sequence). With V trimmed by 5 bases and J by 6 bases, 8 bases remained unmatched. The CDR3 coding sequence is TGTGCCAGCAGCACCGGACAGGGTTGGTCTGAAGCTTTCTTT. Amino acids: CASSTGQGWSEAFF.

The V gene is TRBV4-1, the J gene TRBJ2-1; D may be TRBD2 (6 bases). The CDR3 sequence is 16 residues long. V was pared by 0 bases and J by 2 bases, with 11 bases between. Germline V gives CDR1 MGHRA, CDR2 YSYEKL. The CDR3 DNA reads TGCGCCAGCAGCCAAGATCCGGGGGAGCCCTACAATGAGCAGTTCTTC. Protein product: CASSQDPGEPYNEQFF.

This clone was recorded only once. This chain joins TRBV5-4 and TRBJ2-2, with D possibly TRBD2 on 5 matching bases. The CDR3 runs 14 residues. Trimming stripped 4 bases from V and 5 bases from J, with 12 bases between. Germline V CDR1 and CDR2: SGHNT, YYREEE (reference sequence). CDR3 nucleotides: TGTGCCAGCAGCCAAGAGGGTCGGACCGGGGAGCTGTTTTTT. It codes for CASSQEGRTGELFF.

V and J are TRBV30 and TRBJ2-1; D is possibly TRBD2 (6 bases). The CDR3 is 12 amino acids. In germline, CDR1 is GTSNPN, CDR2 SVGIG (reference sequence). The V end was cut by 1 base, the J end by 7 bases, with 8 bases between. Here the CDR3 reads CAWSARGNEQFF. The CDR3 bases are TGTGCCTGGAGTGCCCGGGGGAATGAGCAGTTCTTC.

This clone was detected only a few times. V gene TRBV5-1 combines with J gene TRBJ1-1; a possible D gene is TRBD1 (6 bases). V dropped 1 base and J dropped 1 base, with 8 bases sitting between them. The CDR3 extends over 14 amino acids. Germline CDR1 and CDR2: SGHRS and YFSETQ. This chain's CDR3 is CASSLWGQNTEAFF. In DNA, the CDR3 is TGCGCCAGCAGCTTGTGGGGACAGAACACTGAAGCTTTCTTT.

V gene TRBV7-6 combines with J gene TRBJ2-1; 7 nucleotides line up with TRBD2. V lost 5 bases, J lost 6 bases, and 16 bases stayed unmatched. The CDR3 spans 17 residues. Germline V CDR1 and CDR2: SGHVS, FNYEAQ. The CDR3 nucleotides are TGTGCCAGCAGCCAAAATCCAGCCGGGGGGTCTGGCAATGAGCAGTTCTTC. As protein: CASSQNPAGGSGNEQFF.

V usage is TRBV6-6 and J usage is TRBJ1-3; D call uncertain. Between the trimmed V and J ends, which lost 5 bases and 3 bases, there was a span of 5 bases. In germline, CDR1 is MNHNY, CDR2 SVGAGI (reference sequence). The CDR3 has 12 residues. The CDR3 region has the DNA TGTGCCAGCAGTGTCCGTGGAAACACCATATATTTT. Amino acids: CASSVRGNTIYF.

V is TRBV6-5 and J is TRBJ1-2; perhaps TRBD1 as D (5 bases). Germline CDR1 is MNHEY and CDR2 is SVGAGI. This CDR3 has 14 amino acids. V was shortened by 5 bases and J by 8 bases, with 18 bases between the two germline ends. DNA for the CDR3: TGTGCCAGCAGTCCGAACGGAGGGGCCTACGGCTACACCTTC. It is translated as CASSPNGGAYGYTF.

The chain joins TRBV7-2 to TRBJ2-5; D gene ambiguous. The CDR3 is 11 amino acids. Germline V gene sequence: CDR1 SGHTA, CDR2 FQGNSA. With 5 bases removed from V and 3 bases from J, the gap between germline ends came to 4 bases. CDR3 coding DNA: TGTGCCAGCAGCCCAAAAGAGACCCAGTACTTC. It is translated as CASSPKETQYF.

Here the CDR3 reads CASSIQGDSYNEQFF. The CDR3, as DNA: TGTGCCAGTAGTATACAAGGAGACAGCTACAATGAGCAGTTCTTC. The rearrangement joins TRBV19 to TRBJ2-1; D may be TRBD1 (5 bases). The CDR3 has 15 amino acids. Germline assignment: CDR1 LNHDA and CDR2 SQIVND (reference sequence). The V end lost 2 bases, the J end lost 3 bases, and 11 bases lay between the germline ends.

The chain is built from TRBV7-2 and TRBJ2-1; TRBD2 aligns across 7 bases. Per the germline V gene, CDR1 is SGHTA and CDR2 is FQGNSA. The V gene end was trimmed by 5 bases and the J gene end by 2 bases; junction bases not matched to a gene: 9. The CDR3 has 16 residues. CDR3 in amino acids: CASSAPGLVAYNEQFF. The CDR3, as DNA: TGTGCCAGCAGCGCCCCTGGACTAGTGGCCTACAATGAGCAGTTCTTC.